Sequencing of this T cell receptor (beta chain) was carried out in a study of T cell responses to AZD1222 COVID-19 vaccine. Study-wide results and limits: Clonal diversity was possibly underestimated; the donors were predominantly white British and more often female. Close to half of all spike-specific TCRs reportedly target regions of the variants that are unmutated. The repertoires were collected only after the peak T cell response.

Assay used: immunoSEQ multiplex PCR; TCRdb lists only in-frame clones, some missing. The table records just under 55,000 clones, 70% to 90% of them present only once. As regards this clone: What it binds is not known.

The CDR3 has 14 amino acids. The germline gives CDR1 SGHRS, CDR2 YFSETQ. V lost 3 bases and J 4 bases, leaving 13 bases between the germline ends. The V call is TRBV5-1, the J call TRBJ2-5; TRBD1 or TRBD2 may be the D gene (5 bases each). The TCR originated in an adult in good health. Source: peripheral blood, taken on day 0 of AZD1222 vaccination. The CDR3: CASSSVSGLETQYF. CDR3 DNA sequence: TGCGCCAGCAGCTCCGTATCGGGGCTAGAGACCCAGTACTTC.